The 6 T cell receptor beta chains presented below share a single source sample, sequenced in a study of shared clonotypes between healthy human individuals. The protocol was immunoSEQ multiplex PCR, while the TCRdb copy is restricted to in-frame clones and leaves out a portion. The profile shows 450,000 or so clones, more than 70% of them singletons. The sequenced sample was PBMCs. The receptors were gathered from a woman aged 40 to 50 in good health. Some clones in this sample may be carry-over from other donors' samples.

The chain employs TRBV28 and TRBJ2-3; possibly TRBD2 for D (6 bases). The germline V gene has CDR1 MDHEN and CDR2 SYDVKM. CDR3 length: 15 residues. Trimming took off 5 bases at V and 6 bases at J, with 18 bases between the two ends. Here the CDR3 reads CASSVPGTGADTQYF. DNA of the CDR3: TGTGCCAGCAGTGTACCTGGGACGGGAGCGGATACGCAGTATTTT.

This clone was counted at least ten times. The V and J genes are TRBV11-2 and TRBJ2-5; D is unresolved. This CDR3 spans 15 amino acids. Between the trimmed V and J ends, which lost 2 bases and 2 bases, there was a span of 12 bases. Germline assignment: CDR1 SGHAT and CDR2 FQNNGV. The CDR3 loop is CASSLMGAGQETQYF. As DNA, the CDR3 is TGTGCCAGCAGCTTAATGGGTGCAGGTCAAGAGACCCAGTACTTC.

As concerns this clone: This CDR3 is also generated by other DNA sequences in the sample. The chain links TRBV5-1 to TRBJ1-3, with TRBD1 as a possible D gene (6 bases). The CDR3 consists of 15 residues. V was shortened by 4 bases and J by 4 bases, with 15 bases between the two germline ends. Germline CDR1 SGHRS, CDR2 YFSETQ. The DNA of the CDR3 is TGCGCCAGCAGCCTAACAGGGACCTCAGGAAACACCATATATTTT. This encodes CASSLTGTSGNTIYF.

This clone was found once. This may come from a read error, since a much larger clone is one base off. The same CDR3 also results from other DNA sequences found in this sample. For the CDR3, the DNA is TGCAGCGTTACGCCGATACAGGGGGCGCTTGACGAGCAGTACTTC. This translates into CSVTPIQGALDEQYF. This chain links TRBV29-1 with TRBJ2-7; the match to TRBD1 covers 9 bases. The CDR3 covers 15 residues. The V segment lost 5 bases and the J segment 5 bases; nucleotides outside the gene matches: 13. The germline V gene has CDR1 SQVTM and CDR2 ANQGSEA.

Points on this clone: This may be a read error, as it is one base from a much larger clone. Other DNA sequences in this sample translate to the same CDR3. J is TRBJ2-1 and V is TRBV27; tentative D call: TRBD2 (6 bases). In germline, CDR1 is MNHEY, CDR2 SMNVEV (reference sequence). This CDR3 is 16 amino acids long. Deletions cut 1 base from V and 1 base from J, with 11 bases between. The CDR3 nucleotides are TGTGCCAGCAGTTTATACCCTAGCGCGTCCTACAATGAGCAGTTCTTC. Its protein is CASSLYPSASYNEQFF.

The V call is TRBV7-3, the J call TRBJ2-1; no clear D. There are 13 residues in the CDR3. Per germline, CDR1 SGHTA and CDR2 FQGTGA. The V end lost 5 bases, the J end lost 4 bases, and 9 bases lay between the germline ends. As DNA, the CDR3 is TGTGCCAGCAGCGCGACGGTATACAATGAGCAGTTCTTC. Amino acid sequence: CASSATVYNEQFF.